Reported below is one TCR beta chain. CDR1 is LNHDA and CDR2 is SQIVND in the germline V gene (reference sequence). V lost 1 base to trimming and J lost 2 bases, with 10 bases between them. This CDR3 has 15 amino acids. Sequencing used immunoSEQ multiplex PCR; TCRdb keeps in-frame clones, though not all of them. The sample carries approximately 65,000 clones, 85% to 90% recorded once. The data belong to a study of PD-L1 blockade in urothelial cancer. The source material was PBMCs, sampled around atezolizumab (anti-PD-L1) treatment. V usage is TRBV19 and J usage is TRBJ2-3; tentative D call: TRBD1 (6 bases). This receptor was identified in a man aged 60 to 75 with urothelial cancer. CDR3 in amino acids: CASSIGQGFTDTQYF. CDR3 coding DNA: TGTGCCAGTAGTATAGGTCAGGGGTTCACAGATACGCAGTATTTT.